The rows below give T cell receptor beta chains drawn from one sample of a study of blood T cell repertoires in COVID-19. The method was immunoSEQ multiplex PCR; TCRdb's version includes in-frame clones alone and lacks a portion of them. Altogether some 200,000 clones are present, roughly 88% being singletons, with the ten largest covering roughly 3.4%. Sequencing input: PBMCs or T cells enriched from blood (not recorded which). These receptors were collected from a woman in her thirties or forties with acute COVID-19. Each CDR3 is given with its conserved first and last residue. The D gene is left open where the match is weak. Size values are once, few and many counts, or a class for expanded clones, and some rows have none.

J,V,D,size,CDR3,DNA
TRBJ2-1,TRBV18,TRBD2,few,CASSPGLAGLSSYNEQFF,TGTGCCAGCTCACCAGGGCTAGCGGGTCTTAGCTCCTACAATGAGCAGTTCTTC
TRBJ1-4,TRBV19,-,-,CASSIGGVPGGEKLFF,TGTGCCAGTAGTATCGGGGGGGTCCCAGGCGGTGAAAAACTGTTTTTT
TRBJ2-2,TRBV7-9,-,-,CASSLGLNTGELFF,TGTGCCAGCAGCTTAGGACTCAACACCGGGGAGCTGTTTTTT
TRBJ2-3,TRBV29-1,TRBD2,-,CSVEGLAGGRDTQYF,TGCAGCGTTGAGGGACTAGCGGGGGGGCGAGATACGCAGTATTTT
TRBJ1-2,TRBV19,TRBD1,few,CASRMTGQGDGYTF,TGTGCCAGTAGAATGACGGGACAGGGGGATGGCTACACCTTC
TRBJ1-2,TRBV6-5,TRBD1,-,CASSYGTAPGDGYTF,TGTGCCAGCAGTTACGGGACAGCCCCAGGGGATGGCTACACCTTC
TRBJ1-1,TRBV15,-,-,CATSRETGLAEAFF,TGTGCCACCAGCAGAGAAACAGGGTTAGCTGAAGCTTTCTTT
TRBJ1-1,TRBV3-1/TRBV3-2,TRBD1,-,CASSLRTGERTEAFF,TGTGCCAGCAGCCTTCGGACAGGGGAGAGGACTGAAGCTTTCTTT
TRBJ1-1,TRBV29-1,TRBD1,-,CSVDRGRGAFF,TGCAGCGTTGACAGGGGGCGCGGAGCTTTCTTT
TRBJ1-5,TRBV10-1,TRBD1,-,CASTHRGSNQPQHF,TGCGCCAGCACACACAGGGGGAGCAATCAGCCCCAGCATTTT
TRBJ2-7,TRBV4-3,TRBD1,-,CASSFRDRGPGEQYF,TGCGCCAGCAGCTTCCGGGACAGGGGGCCGGGGGAGCAGTACTTC
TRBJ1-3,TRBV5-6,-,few,CASSFQGLHLSGNTIYF,TGTGCCAGCAGCTTCCAGGGATTACACCTCTCTGGAAACACCATATATTTT
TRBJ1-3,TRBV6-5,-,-,CASSLSGDSGNTIYF,TGTGCCAGCAGCCTGTCAGGGGATTCTGGAAACACCATATATTTT
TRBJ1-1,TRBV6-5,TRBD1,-,CASSYSDRVPEAFF,TGTGCCAGCAGTTACTCGGACAGGGTTCCTGAAGCTTTCTTT
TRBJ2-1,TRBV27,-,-,CASSGNGGEQFF,TGTGCCAGCAGCGGGAACGGGGGTGAGCAGTTCTTC
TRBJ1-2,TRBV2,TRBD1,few,CASSEYRQGNGYTF,TGTGCCAGCAGTGAATATCGACAGGGTAATGGCTACACCTTC
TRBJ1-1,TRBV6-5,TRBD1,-,CASSQRQGTEAFF,TGTGCCAGCAGTCAAAGACAGGGAACTGAAGCTTTCTTT
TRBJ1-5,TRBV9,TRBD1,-,CASSVEAGGFQPQHF,TGTGCCAGCAGCGTAGAGGCAGGGGGCTTTCAGCCCCAGCATTTT
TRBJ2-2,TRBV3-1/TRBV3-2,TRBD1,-,CASSHLLGRGLRNTGELFF,TGTGCCAGCAGCCACTTGTTAGGCAGGGGGCTAAGGAACACCGGGGAGCTGTTTTTT
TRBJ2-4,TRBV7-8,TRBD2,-,CASIQNRSGGAKNIQYF,TGTGCCAGCATCCAGAACAGGTCGGGGGGAGCCAAAAACATTCAGTACTTC
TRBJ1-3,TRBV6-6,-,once,CASSRESPRSSGNTIYF,TGTGCCAGCAGCCGAGAATCACCCAGGTCCTCTGGAAACACCATATATTTT
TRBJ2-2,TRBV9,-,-,CASSVISTGELFF,TGTGCCAGCAGCGTAATCAGTACCGGGGAGCTGTTTTTT
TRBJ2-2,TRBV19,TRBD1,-,CASSMDRGRGELFF,TGTGCCAGTAGTATGGACAGGGGTAGGGGGGAGCTGTTTTTT
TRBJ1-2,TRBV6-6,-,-,CASSSTRTDSFEDYTF,TGTGCCAGCAGTTCCACCAGGACAGACTCTTTCGAGGACTACACCTTC
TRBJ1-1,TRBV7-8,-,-,CASSLAPGGGEAFF,TGTGCCAGCAGCTTAGCGCCGGGGGGAGGTGAAGCTTTCTTT
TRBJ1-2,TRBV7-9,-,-,CASSLEQAWYSGYTF,TGTGCCAGCAGCTTAGAACAGGCCTGGTATAGCGGCTACACCTTC
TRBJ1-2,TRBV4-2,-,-,CASSQDRSSSYGYTF,TGTGCCAGCAGCCAAGACCGGTCCTCTAGCTATGGCTACACCTTC
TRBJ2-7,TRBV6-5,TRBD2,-,CASKLAGDKFEQYF,TGTGCCAGCAAACTAGCGGGCGACAAGTTCGAGCAGTACTTC
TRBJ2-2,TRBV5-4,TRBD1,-,CASSLAPGQGNTGELFF,TGTGCCAGCAGCTTGGCGCCGGGACAGGGTAACACCGGGGAGCTGTTTTTT
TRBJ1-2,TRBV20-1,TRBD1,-,CSASGFGTAYGYTF,TGCAGTGCTAGTGGGTTCGGGACAGCCTATGGCTACACCTTC
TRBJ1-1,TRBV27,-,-,CASSTDGGTEAFF,TGTGCCAGCAGTACAGACGGTGGCACTGAAGCTTTCTTT
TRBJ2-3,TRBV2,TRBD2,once,CASSTSADADTQYF,TGTGCCAGCAGCACTAGCGCGGATGCAGATACGCAGTATTTT
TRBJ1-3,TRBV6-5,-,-,CASSRQGNSGNTIYF,TGTGCCAGCAGCCGCCAGGGTAACTCTGGAAACACCATATATTTT
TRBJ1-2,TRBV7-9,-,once,CASSLAGLYGYTF,TGTGCCAGCAGCTTAGCCGGACTCTATGGCTACACCTTC
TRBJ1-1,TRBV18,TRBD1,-,CASSSVGGQGALSTEAFF,TGTGCCAGCTCCTCCGTGGGGGGACAGGGGGCCCTGAGCACTGAAGCTTTCTTT
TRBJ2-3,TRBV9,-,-,CASSVDTGTDTQYF,TGTGCCAGCAGCGTAGATACAGGCACAGATACGCAGTATTTT
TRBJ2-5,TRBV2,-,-,CASSESTPRGQETQYF,TGTGCCAGCAGTGAAAGTACCCCGCGGGGTCAAGAGACCCAGTACTTC
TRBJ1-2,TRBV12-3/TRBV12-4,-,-,CASEAFRGTGYTF,TGTGCCAGCGAGGCTTTCAGGGGAACTGGCTACACCTTC
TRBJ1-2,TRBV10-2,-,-,CASSQWPSNYGYTF,TGCGCCAGCAGTCAATGGCCCTCGAACTATGGCTACACCTTC
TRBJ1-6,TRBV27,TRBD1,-,CASSDQQGAMQPLHF,TGTGCCAGCAGTGACCAGCAGGGGGCGATGCAGCCCCTCCACTTT
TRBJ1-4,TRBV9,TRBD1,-,CASSALGTVNEKLFF,TGTGCCAGCAGCGCGCTAGGGACAGTGAATGAAAAACTGTTTTTT
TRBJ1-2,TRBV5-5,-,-,CASSGPYGYTF,TGTGCCAGCAGCGGCCCTTATGGCTACACCTTC
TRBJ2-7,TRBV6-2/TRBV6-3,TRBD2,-,CASSYGGDGPYEQYF,TGTGCCAGCAGTTACGGGGGGGATGGCCCCTACGAGCAGTACTTC
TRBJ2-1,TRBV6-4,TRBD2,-,CASSASGGAPNEQFF,TGTGCCAGCAGCGCCAGCGGGGGGGCCCCCAATGAGCAGTTCTTC
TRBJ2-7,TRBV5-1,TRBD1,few,CASSSLTGSYEQYF,TGCGCCAGCAGCTCGCTGACAGGGTCCTACGAGCAGTACTTC
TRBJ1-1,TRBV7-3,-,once,CASSSAGGMNTEAFF,TGTGCCAGCAGCTCTGCGGGGGGGATGAACACTGAAGCTTTCTTT
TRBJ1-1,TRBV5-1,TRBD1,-,CASSYTGGGTEAFF,TGCGCCAGCAGCTATACAGGGGGAGGCACTGAAGCTTTCTTT
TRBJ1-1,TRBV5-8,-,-,CASSLTGEAFF,TGTGCCAGCAGCTTGACAGGGGAAGCTTTCTTT
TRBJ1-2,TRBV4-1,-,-,CASSQEWSGAATNYGYTF,TGCGCCAGCAGCCAAGAATGGTCAGGGGCCGCAACTAACTATGGCTACACCTTC
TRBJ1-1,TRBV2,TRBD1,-,CASSGQGDTEAFF,TGTGCCAGCAGTGGACAGGGAGATACTGAAGCTTTCTTT
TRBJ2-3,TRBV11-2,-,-,CASRNWGGSTDTQYF,TGTGCCAGCAGGAACTGGGGGGGCAGCACAGATACGCAGTATTTT
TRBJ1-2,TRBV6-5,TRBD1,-,CASRAGQGLYGYTF,TGTGCCAGCAGAGCGGGACAGGGCCTCTATGGCTACACCTTC
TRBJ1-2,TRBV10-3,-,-,CAISGRTDGYTF,TGTGCCATCAGTGGGCGGACAGACGGCTACACCTTC
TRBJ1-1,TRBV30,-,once,CAWSENRMNTEAFF,TGTGCCTGGAGTGAGAACAGGATGAACACTGAAGCTTTCTTT
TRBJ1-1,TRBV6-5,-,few,CASSRGDPRLIF,TGTGCCAGCAGCCGCGGAGACCCCCGACTGATCTTT